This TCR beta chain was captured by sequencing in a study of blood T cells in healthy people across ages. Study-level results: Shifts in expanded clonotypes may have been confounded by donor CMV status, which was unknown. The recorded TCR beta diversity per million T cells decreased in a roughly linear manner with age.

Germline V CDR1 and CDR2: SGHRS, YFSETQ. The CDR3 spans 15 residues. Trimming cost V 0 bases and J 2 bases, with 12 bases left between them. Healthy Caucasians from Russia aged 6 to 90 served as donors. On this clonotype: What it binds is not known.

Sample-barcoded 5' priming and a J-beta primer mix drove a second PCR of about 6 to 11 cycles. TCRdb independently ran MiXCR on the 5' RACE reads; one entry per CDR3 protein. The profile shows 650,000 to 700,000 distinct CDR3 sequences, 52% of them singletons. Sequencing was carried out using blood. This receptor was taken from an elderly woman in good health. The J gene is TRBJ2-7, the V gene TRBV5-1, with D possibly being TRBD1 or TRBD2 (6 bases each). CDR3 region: CASSLEGGLAYEQYF. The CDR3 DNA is TGCGCCAGCAGCTTGGAGGGGGGTTTGGCCTACGAGCAGTACTTC.